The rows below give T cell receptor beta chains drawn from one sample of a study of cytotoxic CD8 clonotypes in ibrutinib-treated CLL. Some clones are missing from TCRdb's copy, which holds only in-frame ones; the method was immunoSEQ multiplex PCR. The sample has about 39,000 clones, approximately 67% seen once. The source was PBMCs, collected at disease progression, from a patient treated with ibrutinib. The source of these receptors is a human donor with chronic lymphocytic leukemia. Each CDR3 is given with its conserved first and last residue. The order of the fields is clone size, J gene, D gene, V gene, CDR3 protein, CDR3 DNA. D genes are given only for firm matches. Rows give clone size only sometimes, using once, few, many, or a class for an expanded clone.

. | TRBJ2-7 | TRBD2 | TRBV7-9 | CASSPTGGAYEQYF | TGTGCCAGCAGCCCTACCGGGGGGGCCTACGAGCAGTACTTC
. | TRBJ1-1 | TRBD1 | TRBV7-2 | CASSLEGAGRQAFF | TGTGCCAGCAGCTTAGAGGGGGCAGGGAGGCAAGCTTTCTTT
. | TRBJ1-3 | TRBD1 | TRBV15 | CATGQGGFSGNTIYF | TGTGCCACCGGACAGGGGGGCTTCTCTGGAAACACCATATATTTT
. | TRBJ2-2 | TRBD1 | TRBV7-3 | CASSATGAAGELFF | TGTGCCAGCAGCGCGACAGGGGCGGCGGGGGAGCTGTTTTTT
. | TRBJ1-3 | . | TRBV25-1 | CASSEYSGSGNTIYF | TGTGCCAGCAGTGAATATTCGGGGAGTGGAAACACCATATATTTT
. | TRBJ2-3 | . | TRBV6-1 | CASTLDRTDTQYF | TGTGCCAGCACCCTAGATCGCACAGATACGCAGTATTTT
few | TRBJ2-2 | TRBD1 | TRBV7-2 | CASSLTGGSTGELFF | TGTGCCAGCAGCTTGACAGGGGGCAGTACCGGGGAGCTGTTTTTT
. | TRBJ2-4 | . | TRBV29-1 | CSVEDRRRPNIQYF | TGCAGCGTTGAAGATAGGAGGAGACCAAACATTCAGTACTTC
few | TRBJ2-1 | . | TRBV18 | CASSPRRDDNEQFF | TGTGCCAGCTCACCTCGACGGGACGACAATGAGCAGTTCTTC
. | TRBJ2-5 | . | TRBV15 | CATSQGRETQYF | TGTGCCACCTCACAGGGCCGAGAGACCCAGTACTTC
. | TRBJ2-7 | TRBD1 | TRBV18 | CASSSGTGASYEQYF | TGTGCCAGCTCATCCGGGACAGGGGCCTCCTACGAGCAGTACTTC
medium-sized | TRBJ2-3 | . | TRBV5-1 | CASSLEGGTDTQYF | TGCGCCAGCAGCTTGGAGGGGGGAACAGATACGCAGTATTTT
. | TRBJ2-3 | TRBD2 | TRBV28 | CASSSPGAGDTDTQYF | TGTGCCAGCAGTTCCCCCGGGGCGGGAGATACAGATACGCAGTATTTT
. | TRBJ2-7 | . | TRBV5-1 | CASIQGPGNSYEQYF | TGCGCCAGCATTCAGGGGCCGGGCAACTCCTACGAGCAGTACTTC
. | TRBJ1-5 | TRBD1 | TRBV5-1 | CASSLEGTGPQHF | TGCGCCAGCAGCTTGGAGGGGACAGGGCCCCAGCATTTT
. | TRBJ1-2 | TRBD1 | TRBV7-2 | CASSPNRGNYGYTF | TGTGCCAGCAGCCCCAACAGGGGAAACTATGGCTACACCTTC
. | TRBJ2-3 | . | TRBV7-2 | CASSAITWLQYF | TGTGCCAGCAGCGCCATTACGTGGCTGCAGTATTTT
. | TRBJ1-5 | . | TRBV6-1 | CASLFPGGHQPQHF | TGTGCCAGCCTCTTTCCGGGGGGACATCAGCCCCAGCATTTT
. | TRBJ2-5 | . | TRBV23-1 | CASSQSRQLQETQYF | TGCGCCAGCAGTCAATCGAGGCAGCTTCAAGAGACCCAGTACTTC
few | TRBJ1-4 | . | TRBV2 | CASTYSEGSNEKLFF | TGTGCCAGCACCTACTCGGAGGGGTCTAATGAAAAACTGTTTTTT
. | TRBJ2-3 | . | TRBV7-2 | CASSPGPNADTQYF | TGTGCCAGCAGTCCTGGCCCAAACGCAGATACGCAGTATTTT
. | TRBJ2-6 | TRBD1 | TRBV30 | CAWSPFQGDLFSGANVLTF | TGTGCCTGGAGCCCTTTCCAGGGGGATTTATTTTCTGGGGCCAACGTCCTGACTTTC
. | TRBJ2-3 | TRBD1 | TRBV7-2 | CASSPGQGPDTQYF | TGTGCCAGCAGCCCGGGACAGGGGCCAGATACGCAGTATTTT
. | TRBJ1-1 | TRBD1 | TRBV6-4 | CASRRTGLGTEAFF | TGTGCCAGCAGACGGACAGGGTTGGGTACTGAAGCTTTCTTT
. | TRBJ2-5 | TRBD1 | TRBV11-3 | CASSKGTGVEETQYF | TGTGCCAGCAGCAAAGGGACAGGGGTAGAAGAGACCCAGTACTTC
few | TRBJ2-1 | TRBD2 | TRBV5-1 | CASSRAGGYEQFF | TGCGCCAGCAGCAGAGCGGGAGGGTATGAGCAGTTCTTC
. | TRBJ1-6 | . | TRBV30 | CAWTRTLYNSPLHF | TGTGCCTGGACGCGGACCCTCTATAATTCACCCCTCCACTTT
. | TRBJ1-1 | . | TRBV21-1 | CASSKFEGKNTEAFF | TGTGCCAGCAGCAAATTTGAGGGAAAAAACACTGAAGCTTTCTTT
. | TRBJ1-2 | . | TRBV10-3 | CAISERQGGYTF | TGTGCCATCAGTGAGCGGCAGGGAGGCTACACCTTC
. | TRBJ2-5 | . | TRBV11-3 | CASSLAFWAQETQYF | TGTGCCAGCAGCTTAGCCTTCTGGGCTCAAGAGACCCAGTACTTC
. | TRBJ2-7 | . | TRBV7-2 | CASSLGFYEQYF | TGTGCCAGCAGCTTAGGGTTCTACGAGCAGTACTTC
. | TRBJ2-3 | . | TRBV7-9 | CASSLEGSGGTDTQYF | TGTGCCAGCAGCTTAGAAGGGTCTGGCGGCACAGATACGCAGTATTTT
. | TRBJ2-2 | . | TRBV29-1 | CSVGGAGELFF | TGCAGCGTTGGGGGGGCCGGGGAGCTGTTTTTT
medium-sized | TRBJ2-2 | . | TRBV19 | CASDRNTGELFF | TGTGCCAGTGACAGGAACACCGGGGAGCTGTTTTTT
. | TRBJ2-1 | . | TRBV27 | CASSLGLVIGGRNEQFF | TGTGCCAGCAGTTTGGGCCTTGTGATTGGCGGTCGGAATGAGCAGTTCTTC
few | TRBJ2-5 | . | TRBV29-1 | CSVELGAMGETQYF | TGCAGCGTTGAGCTGGGGGCGATGGGAGAGACCCAGTACTTC
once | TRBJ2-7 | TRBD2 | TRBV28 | CASSSVGGSSYEQYF | TGTGCCAGCAGCTCCGTGGGCGGGAGCTCCTACGAGCAGTACTTC
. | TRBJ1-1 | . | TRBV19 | CASSERGLPFEAFF | TGTGCCAGTAGTGAACGGGGTCTCCCCTTTGAAGCTTTCTTT
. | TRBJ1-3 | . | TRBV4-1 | CASSQDRSGLVSGNTIYF | TGCGCCAGCAGCCAAGATAGGTCGGGTTTGGTCTCTGGAAACACCATATATTTT
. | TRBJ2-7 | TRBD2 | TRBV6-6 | CASSPLTSGFTYEQYF | TGTGCCAGCAGCCCCCTGACTAGCGGGTTCACCTACGAGCAGTACTTC
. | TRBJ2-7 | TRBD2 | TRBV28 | CASTIAGNFYEQYF | TGTGCCAGCACCATAGCGGGAAATTTCTACGAGCAGTACTTC